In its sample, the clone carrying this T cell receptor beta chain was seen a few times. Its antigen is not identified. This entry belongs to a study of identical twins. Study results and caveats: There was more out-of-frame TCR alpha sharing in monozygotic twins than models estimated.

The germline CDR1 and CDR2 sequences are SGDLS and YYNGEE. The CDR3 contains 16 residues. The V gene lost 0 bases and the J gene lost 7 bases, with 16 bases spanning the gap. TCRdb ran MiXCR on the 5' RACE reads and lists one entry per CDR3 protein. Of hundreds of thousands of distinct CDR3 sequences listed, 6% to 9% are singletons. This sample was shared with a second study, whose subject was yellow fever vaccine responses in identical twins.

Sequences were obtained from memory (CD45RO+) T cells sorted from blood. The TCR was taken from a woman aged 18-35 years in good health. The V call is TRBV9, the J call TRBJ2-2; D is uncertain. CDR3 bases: TGTGCCAGCAGCGTAGGTGTGCCCCTGGTGGGCGGGGAGCTGTTTTTT. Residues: CASSVGVPLVGGELFF.